This T cell receptor (beta chain) was identified during a study of cytomegalovirus exposure and HLA in healthy donors. The V end was cut by 1 base, the J end by 9 bases, with 17 bases between. This CDR3 comprises 15 residues. Germline V gene lookup returns CDR1 SGHNT and CDR2 YENEEA. 60 Vbeta and 13 Jbeta primers were used in PCR. This table comes from immunoSEQ multiplex PCR, and its TCRdb copy is limited to in-frame clones, with some not included. The sample spans 200,000 or so clones; the ten largest clones claim approximately 0.74%. Input material: PBMCs. This TCR came from a boy between 10 and 17 years old in good health and CMV-seronegative. The rearrangement uses TRBV11-3 and TRBJ2-3; possible D gene TRBD2, 7 bases. CDR3 residues: CASSLGGGAVDTQYF. CDR3 sequence (DNA): TGTGCCAGCAGCTTAGGAGGGGGGGCCGTCGACACGCAGTATTTT.